One and the same sample provided the 13 T cell receptor beta chains below, sequenced in a study of T cell repertoires in cytomegalovirus infection. Via MiXCR, TCRdb re-called the reads, giving one row per CDR3 protein. Seen here are around 550,000 distinct CDR3 sequences, approximately 26% observed once, and the top ten hold around 14%. The sample was PBMCs. The receptors stem from a human donor in good health (CMV status not recorded). Some clones in this sample may be carry-over from other donors' samples.

This clonotype was seen a handful of times. The CDR3 loop is CASSAAVTSNTEAFF. Written as DNA, the CDR3 is TGTGCCAGCAGTGCCGCAGTAACCTCGAACACTGAAGCTTTCTTT. The rearrangement joins TRBV25-1 to TRBJ1-1; the D is unclear. CDR1 and CDR2 (germline): MGHDK, SYGVNS. Trimming stripped 4 bases from V and 1 base from J, with 13 bases between. This CDR3 is 15 amino acids long.

This CDR3 is CASSPGDRGKETQYF. The CDR3 nucleotides are TGTGCCAGCAGCCCCGGCGACAGGGGAAAAGAGACCCAGTACTTC. This sequence joins TRBV9 and TRBJ2-5; 8 bases fit TRBD1. CDR3 length equals 15 residues. The V gene end was trimmed by 4 bases and the J gene end by 3 bases; junction bases not matched to a gene: 8. Germline V CDR1 and CDR2: SGDLS, YYNGEE.

The rearrangement links TRBV10-3 to TRBJ2-7; no reliable D call. Germline V CDR1 and CDR2: ENHRY, SYGVKD. V was clipped by 4 bases and J by 6 bases, with 13 bases between them. The CDR3 is 13 amino acids. CDR3 bases: TGTGCCATCAGTGGTGAAAAGAGGTCCGAGCAGTACTTC. Translated: CAISGEKRSEQYF.

The chain links TRBV12-3 or TRBV12-4 to TRBJ2-1, with D uncertain. This CDR3 has 12 residues. Trimming stripped 4 bases from V and 8 bases from J, with 9 bases between. CDR3 amino acids: CASSYQTDEQFF. CDR3 in DNA: TGTGCCAGCAGTTATCAGACGGATGAGCAGTTCTTC.

This clonotype was detected a few times. The rearrangement uses TRBV4-1 and TRBJ2-7; D ambiguous. This CDR3 region has 15 residues. Trimming pared 3 bases from V and 3 bases from J, leaving 15 bases between. Per germline, CDR1 MGHRA and CDR2 YSYEKL. The CDR3 loop is CASSQRLGPHYEQYV. The CDR3 DNA reads TGCGCCAGCAGCCAGAGATTAGGCCCCCACTACGAGCAGTACGTC.

J is TRBJ1-3 and V is TRBV12-3 or TRBV12-4; weak D call: TRBD1 (6 bases). The CDR3 runs to 15 residues. Deletions cut 6 bases from V and 0 bases from J, with 12 bases between. The CDR3 DNA reads as TGTGCCAGCAGAATTAGGGGGGGCTCTGGAAACACCATATATTTT. Amino acids: CASRIRGGSGNTIYF.

This clonotype turned up a few times. V usage is TRBV11-3 and J usage is TRBJ2-1; 8 bases fit TRBD2. Germline CDR1 reads SGHNT; CDR2 reads YENEEA. After removal of 0 bases from V and 3 bases from J, the junction contained 10 bases not matched to a gene. The CDR3 sequence is 18 residues long. This CDR3 is CASSLDQGSGNVYNEQFF. CDR3 nucleotide sequence: TGTGCCAGCAGCTTAGATCAAGGTAGCGGGAATGTCTACAATGAGCAGTTCTTC. Variable domain in full (rest from reference TRBV11-3 and TRBJ2-1): EAGVVQSPRYKIIEKKQPVAFWCNPISGHNTLYWYLQNLGQGPELLIRYENEEAVDDSQLPKDRFSAERLKGVDSTLKIQPAELGDSAVYLCASSLDQGSGNVYNEQFFGPGTRLTVL.

The V and J genes are TRBV10-3 and TRBJ1-1; 9 positions match TRBD1. Trimming at V came to 4 bases and at J to 8 bases, leaving 5 bases not matched to a gene. The CDR3 consists of 13 residues. Germline V gene data show CDR1 as ENHRY and CDR2 as SYGVKD. CDR3 region: CAISAGQGNEAFF. DNA for the CDR3: TGTGCCATCAGTGCCGGACAGGGGAACGAAGCTTTCTTT.

This clonotype was picked up a small number of times. This chain uses TRBV5-4 with TRBJ1-2; no reliable D call. Trimming removed 4 bases from V and 6 bases from J, with 13 bases in between. Germline V lookup: CDR1 SGHNT, CDR2 YYREEE (reference sequence). CDR3 length equals 13 residues. The CDR3, as DNA: TGTGCCAGCAGCCTCCCCGCCATCGATGGCTACACCTTC. The encoded protein is CASSLPAIDGYTF.

This rearrangement joins TRBV10-3 to TRBJ1-5, with no clear D. V was pared by 9 bases and J by 3 bases, with 9 bases between. The V gene's germline CDR1 is ENHRY and CDR2 SYGVKD. The CDR3 is 12 amino acids. The CDR3 DNA reads as TGTGCCATACGCGGGGTCAATCAGCCCCAGCATTTT. As protein: CAIRGVNQPQHF.

This sequence joins TRBV12-3 or TRBV12-4 and TRBJ1-3; possibly TRBD1 for D (6 bases). The CDR3 is 15 amino acids. Trimming shortened V by 6 bases and J by 0 bases, and 12 bases separated the two germline ends. This CDR3 reads CASRSDRLSGNTIYF. The CDR3 DNA sequence: TGTGCCAGCAGATCCGACAGGCTCTCTGGAAACACCATATATTTT.

Only a few counts were recorded for this clonotype. The chain employs TRBV6-2 or TRBV6-3 and TRBJ2-1; D is perhaps TRBD2 (5 bases). V gave up 2 bases and J gave up 2 bases, with 13 bases separating them. In germline, CDR1 is MNHEY, CDR2 SVGEGT. The CDR3 spans 16 residues. The CDR3 DNA follows: TGTGCCAGCAGTTACCGAGACTATCCCACCTACAATGAGCAGTTCTTC. Amino acids: CASSYRDYPTYNEQFF.

This clonotype was found a few times. The rearrangement links TRBV10-3 to TRBJ1-4, with TRBD1 matching over 9 bases. V shed 2 bases, J shed 7 bases, and the junction held 5 bases outside the gene matches. The germline V gene has CDR1 ENHRY and CDR2 SYGVKD. The CDR3 contains 15 residues. In nucleotides, the CDR3 is TGTGCCATCAGTGAGACCGGGACAGGGCGTGAAAAACTGTTTTTT. Amino acid sequence: CAISETGTGREKLFF.